Listed here are 17 T cell receptor beta chains from one sample, sequenced in a study of T cells in Graves' hyperthyroidism and ophthalmopathy (dated by TCRdb to between 2018 and 2021). The receptor library was made with multiplex PCR. The reads were generated on an Illumina HiSeq 2000. The TCR beta CDR3 regions were amplified from the RNA transcripts. For the first round of RT-PCR on the TCR CDR3, the HTBI primer set was used together with the Qiagen OneStep RT-PCR kit. Through fastp at Q25 and MiXCR, TCRdb rebuilt clones from the public reads, retaining in-frame beta chains. Entries are consolidated by CDR3 protein sequence, retaining the most common genes and DNA. For this sample the table gives hundreds of thousands of distinct CDR3 sequences, of which less than 25% were detected only once. Jointly, the top ten make up around a third of the sample. The sample consisted of blood. The receptors come from a man in his thirties or forties with Graves' ophthalmopathy.

For this clonotype: This clone may be a read error of a much larger clone one base away. The V gene is TRBV28, the J gene TRBJ1-5; possible D gene TRBD1, 5 bases. The CDR3 extends over 14 amino acids. With 6 bases removed from V and 3 bases from J, the gap between germline ends came to 12 bases. Germline-derived CDR1 and CDR2 are MDHEN and SYDVKM. This CDR3 reads CASRRQWYNQPQHF. In nucleotides, the CDR3 is TGTGCCAGCAGACGACAGTGGTACAATCAGCCCCAGCATTTT.

The rearrangement links TRBV10-1 to TRBJ2-1; D might be TRBD2 (5 bases). CDR1 and CDR2 (germline): WNHNN, SYGVQD (reference sequence). The CDR3 covers 15 residues. V gave up 10 bases and J gave up 5 bases, with 21 bases separating them. In DNA form, the CDR3 reads TGCGCCAACCCTCCCCGGGCTAGCTTAGACAATGAGCAGTTCTTC. It specifies CANPPRASLDNEQFF.

The table lists this clonotype with many counts. The V gene is TRBV11-2, the J gene TRBJ2-2; D unclear. The CDR3 covers 16 residues. Trimming stripped 0 bases from V and 8 bases from J, with 16 bases between. Germline CDR1 and CDR2: SGHAT and FQNNGV. The CDR3 region has the DNA TGTGCCAGCAGCTTAGATGTATCAGCCCAAACGGGGGAGCTGTTTTTT. It codes for CASSLDVSAQTGELFF.

This chain connects TRBV2 to TRBJ2-1, with TRBD2 matching over 8 bases. CDR1 SNHLY and CDR2 FYNNEI come from the germline V gene. The CDR3 sequence is 16 residues long. V lost 5 bases to trimming and J lost 4 bases; unmatched junction nucleotides: 10. The CDR3: CASSHPSGSTYNEQFF. CDR3 nucleotides: TGTGCCAGCAGTCACCCGAGCGGGAGCACTTACAATGAGCAGTTCTTC. Full variable domain (remainder filled in from reference TRBV2 and TRBJ2-1): EPEVTQTPSHQVTQMGQEVILRCVPISNHLYFYWYRQILGQKVEFLVSFYNNEISEKSEIFDDQFSVERPDGSNFTLKIRSTKLEDSAMYFCASSHPSGSTYNEQFFGPGTRLTVL.

This clonotype came up a few times. The chain combines TRBV9 with TRBJ2-3, with D possibly TRBD2 on 6 matching bases. This CDR3 is 15 amino acids long. V lost 0 bases, J lost 1 base, and 9 bases lay in between. Germline CDR1 SGDLS, CDR2 YYNGEE. The CDR3 region is CASSVGLVRTDTQYF. The CDR3 DNA follows: TGTGCCAGCAGCGTAGGACTAGTCCGCACAGATACGCAGTATTTT.

The J gene is TRBJ1-3, the V gene TRBV7-2; 8 bases match TRBD1. The CDR3 is 14 residues long. Germline lookup yields CDR1 SGHTA and CDR2 FQGNSA. Trimming removed 5 bases from V and 4 bases from J; junction bases left unmatched: 4. In nucleotides, the CDR3 is TGTGCCAGCAGCATCAGGGGGCCAGGAAACACCATATATTTT. It codes for CASSIRGPGNTIYF.

The rearrangement uses TRBV12-3 or TRBV12-4 and TRBJ2-5, with no clear D. Trimming shortened V by 5 bases and J by 2 bases, and 21 bases separated the two germline ends. The CDR3 length is 17 residues. CDR3 amino acids: CASSPAVESVRQETQYF. The CDR3 DNA reads as TGTGCCAGCAGTCCCGCCGTGGAGTCAGTTCGACAAGAGACCCAGTACTTC.

This clonotype was seen a handful of times. The gene calls are TRBV28 and TRBJ1-2, with no clear D. Germline V gene sequence: CDR1 MDHEN, CDR2 SYDVKM. V shed 10 bases and J shed 4 bases, with 13 bases lying between them. The CDR3 totals 12 residues. CDR3 DNA sequence: TGTGCCACCATGGCCCTAGCCTATGGCTACACCTTC. Its protein product is CATMALAYGYTF.

This clonotype was recorded many times. The genes are TRBV28 and TRBJ2-1; TRBD2 matches at 10 bases. There are 16 residues in the CDR3. Per germline, CDR1 MDHEN and CDR2 SYDVKM. V was pared by 5 bases and J by 7 bases, with 11 bases of the junction left unmatched. Here the CDR3 reads CASSPPSGRIGNEQFF. The DNA of the CDR3 is TGTGCCAGCAGTCCTCCTAGCGGGAGAATAGGAAATGAGCAGTTCTTC.

This clonotype was counted only a few times. The rearrangement links TRBV20-1 to TRBJ1-4, with D perhaps TRBD1 (6 bases). The CDR3 is 14 residues long. With 3 bases removed from V and 8 bases from J, the gap between germline ends came to 16 bases. Germline V gives CDR1 DFQATT, CDR2 SNEGSKA (reference sequence). The CDR3 DNA reads as TGCAGTGCTAGTCAGGGAAGACAGGAGGAAAAACTGTTTTTT. It codes for CSASQGRQEEKLFF.

The chain combines TRBV27 with TRBJ1-4; possible D gene TRBD1, 6 bases. The V and J ends lost 4 bases and 0 bases respectively, with 15 bases between them. Germline V CDR1 and CDR2: MNHEY, SMNVEV (reference sequence). This CDR3 region has 17 residues. This CDR3 reads CASSSYGQTATNEKLFF. The CDR3 DNA reads as TGTGCCAGCAGTTCATACGGACAGACTGCAACTAATGAAAAACTGTTTTTT.

This clonotype was counted ten times or more. J is TRBJ2-5 and V is TRBV24-1, with 10 bases matching TRBD1. Germline assignment: CDR1 KGHDR and CDR2 SFDVKD. The V and J ends lost 4 bases and 2 bases, in that order; junction bases with no gene match: 6. The CDR3 extends over 16 amino acids. CDR3 sequence reads: CATSDPGQGGQETQYF. The CDR3 DNA sequence: TGTGCCACCAGTGACCCCGGACAGGGGGGACAAGAGACCCAGTACTTC.

The V gene is TRBV5-1, the J gene TRBJ2-1; maybe TRBD2 (5 bases). The CDR3 length is 15 residues. CDR1 SGHRS and CDR2 YFSETQ come from the germline V gene. Trimming removed 7 bases at V and 6 bases at J, with 20 bases between. CDR3: CASARGRLSGNEQFF. The CDR3, as DNA: TGCGCCAGCGCCCGCGGGCGTTTGAGTGGCAATGAGCAGTTCTTC.

This clonotype was detected many times. The rearrangement links TRBV6-1 to TRBJ1-2; TRBD1 matches 8 bases. Germline CDR1 is MNHNS and CDR2 is SASEGT. The CDR3 sequence is 13 residues long. V was clipped by 4 bases and J by 8 bases; unmatched bases: 6. CDR3 DNA: TGTGCCAGCAGTGGGACAGGGCTCGGCGGCTACACCTTC. It yields the protein CASSGTGLGGYTF.

This chain uses TRBV12-3 or TRBV12-4 with TRBJ2-1; TRBD2 might be the D (5 bases). With 1 base removed from V and 7 bases from J, the gap between germline ends came to 14 bases. This CDR3 comprises 15 residues. The chain's CDR3 is CASSLGVVSGNEQFF. The CDR3 DNA is TGTGCCAGCAGTTTAGGAGTTGTCTCGGGGAATGAGCAGTTCTTC.

This clonotype was seen more than once but under ten times. This rearrangement joins TRBV7-9 to TRBJ2-1; 10 positions agree with TRBD2. The V gene end was trimmed by 2 bases and the J gene end by 7 bases; junction bases not matched to a gene: 17. CDR3 length: 19 residues. Germline CDR1 SEHNR, CDR2 FQNEAQ (reference sequence). This CDR3 reads CASSLPSSGKGLALNEQFF. CDR3 coding DNA: TGTGCCAGCAGCTTACCCTCCTCGGGGAAGGGACTAGCGTTGAATGAGCAGTTCTTC.

This clonotype came up a few times. This chain joins TRBV2 and TRBJ2-3; D unresolved. CDR3 length: 13 amino acids. Trimming took off 3 bases at V and 2 bases at J, with 6 bases between the two ends. Germline CDR1 is SNHLY and CDR2 is FYNNEI. The CDR3 sequence is CASSDLDTDTQYF. In nucleotides, the CDR3 is TGTGCCAGCAGTGACTTGGACACAGATACGCAGTATTTT.